Below are 17 T cell receptor beta chains sequenced from a single sample in a study of blood T cell repertoires in COVID-19. TCRdb's table, derived via immunoSEQ multiplex PCR, lists solely in-frame clones and lacks some. The data hold about 170,000 clones, with about 88% observed a single time. The sample was peripheral blood. The origin of the receptors is a man aged 45-65 years who had recovered from COVID-19.

The V gene is TRBV7-9, the J gene TRBJ2-7; weak D call: TRBD1 (6 bases). This CDR3 is built from 14 residues. The germline gives CDR1 SEHNR, CDR2 FQNEAQ (reference sequence). Between the trimmed V and J ends, which lost 5 bases and 3 bases, there was a span of 14 bases. The CDR3 nucleotides are TGTGCCAGCAGCCCCCGGGACAATTTCTACGAGCAGTACTTC. Translated: CASSPRDNFYEQYF.

The gene calls are TRBV29-1 and TRBJ2-7; maybe TRBD1 (6 bases). Germline loops: CDR1 SQVTM, CDR2 ANQGSEA. V was cut by 2 bases and J by 5 bases, with 13 bases left in between. This CDR3 has 13 residues. The CDR3 region is CSVEHGQSHEQYF. DNA for the CDR3: TGCAGCGTTGAACACGGACAGTCCCACGAGCAGTACTTC.

The V gene is TRBV9, the J gene TRBJ1-2; D unresolved. Per germline, CDR1 SGDLS and CDR2 YYNGEE. The germline V and J ends were trimmed by 0 bases and 8 bases, with 5 bases remaining between them. This CDR3 spans 11 amino acids. CDR3 protein: CASSVGTGYTF. CDR3 DNA sequence: TGTGCCAGCAGCGTAGGAACAGGCTACACCTTC.

The chain employs TRBV6-2 or TRBV6-3 and TRBJ2-7, with 11 bases that match TRBD2. The CDR3 covers 17 residues. V lost 2 bases to trimming and J lost 3 bases; unmatched junction nucleotides: 9. CDR1 MNHEY and CDR2 SVGEGT come from the germline V gene. The CDR3 region is CASSYPQGTSGSYEQYF. Written as DNA, the CDR3 is TGTGCCAGCAGTTACCCTCAGGGTACTAGCGGGAGCTACGAGCAGTACTTC.

Comment on this clone: Other DNA sequences within the sample encode an identical CDR3. The rearrangement joins TRBV5-1 to TRBJ2-5, with 7 nucleotides matching TRBD2. This CDR3 region has 13 residues. Per germline, CDR1 SGHRS and CDR2 YFSETQ. J was trimmed by 5 bases and V by 4 bases; bases with no gene match: 5. DNA for the CDR3: TGCGCCAGCAGCCCGGGAGGAGGGGAGACCCAGTACTTC. Translating it yields CASSPGGGETQYF.

The J gene is TRBJ2-5, the V gene TRBV7-2; 11 bases align to TRBD2. Germline CDR1 is SGHTA and CDR2 is FQGNSA. The CDR3 is 16 residues long. J lost 5 bases, V lost 1 base, and 6 bases had no gene match. The CDR3 is CASSLGQSSGRETQYF. CDR3 coding DNA: TGTGCCAGCAGCTTAGGCCAGTCTAGCGGGAGGGAGACCCAGTACTTC.

The chain employs TRBV18 and TRBJ2-7; D is possibly TRBD2 (5 bases). The CDR3 spans 11 residues. Germline CDR1 KGHSH, CDR2 LQKENI. V dropped 4 bases and J dropped 6 bases, with 7 bases sitting between them. CDR3 sequence (DNA): TGTGCCAGCTCACTGAGCGGCGAGCAGTACTTC. Translated: CASSLSGEQYF.

V gene TRBV9 combines with J gene TRBJ2-1, with a weak D call TRBD2 (5 bases). V lost 1 base to trimming and J lost 9 bases, with 17 bases between them. Germline V gene data show CDR1 as SGDLS and CDR2 as YYNGEE. The CDR3 has 15 amino acids. The CDR3 reads CASSVLVSLEAEQFF. CDR3 DNA sequence: TGTGCCAGCAGCGTACTCGTCAGTCTGGAGGCTGAGCAGTTCTTC.

The rearrangement uses TRBV9 and TRBJ1-1, with D perhaps TRBD1 (5 bases). Germline CDR1 and CDR2: SGDLS and YYNGEE. This CDR3 has 16 residues. V was shortened by 2 bases and J by 1 base, with 15 bases between the two germline ends. CDR3 nucleotide sequence: TGTGCCAGCAGCGTTGGGGCAGGGCCACCGAACACTGAAGCTTTCTTT. As protein: CASSVGAGPPNTEAFF. The complete variable domain, with remaining parts taken from reference TRBV9 and TRBJ1-1, reads DSGVTQTPKHLITATGQRVTLRCSPRSGDLSVYWYQQSLDQGLQFLIQYYNGEERAKGNILERFSAQQFPDLHSELNLSSLELGDSALYFCASSVGAGPPNTEAFFGQGTRLTVV.

The CDR3 is CASSYGEITKNIQYF. DNA for the CDR3: TGTGCCAGCAGTTACGGGGAGATTACCAAAAACATTCAGTACTTC. The chain employs TRBV6-5 and TRBJ2-4; a weak D match, TRBD2 (5 bases). Trimming left V 2 bases short and J 2 bases short, with 10 bases between. Germline lookup yields CDR1 MNHEY and CDR2 SVGAGI. The length of the CDR3 is 15 residues.

The rearrangement links TRBV11-2 to TRBJ1-4; D perhaps matches TRBD1 (6 bases). The germline gives CDR1 SGHAT, CDR2 FQNNGV. V shed 6 bases and J shed 3 bases, with 14 bases lying between them. The CDR3 runs 15 residues. In DNA form, the CDR3 reads TGTGCCAGCAGGCTCACAGGGTGGGCTAATGAAAAACTGTTTTTT. Residues: CASRLTGWANEKLFF.

This clone came up once. V is TRBV6-5 and J is TRBJ2-3, with 8 nucleotides matching TRBD2. The junction had 9 bases not matched to a gene; V was cut back by 4 bases and J by 6 bases. Germline V lookup: CDR1 MNHEY, CDR2 SVGAGI. The CDR3 spans 15 residues. CDR3 sequence reads: CASSSYGGAPDTQYF. As DNA, the CDR3 is TGTGCCAGCAGTTCGTACGGGGGGGCTCCGGATACGCAGTATTTT.

This chain links TRBV3-1 (or the pseudogene TRBV3-2) with TRBJ2-7; TRBD2 might be the D (5 bases). This CDR3 region has 11 residues. Germline CDR1 reads LGHDT; CDR2 reads YNNKEL (reference sequence). V was cut by 1 base and J by 8 bases, with 6 bases left in between. For the CDR3, the DNA is TGTGCCAGCAGCCAAGCGGGGAAGCAGTACTTC. Translating gives CASSQAGKQYF.

V gene TRBV7-9 combines with J gene TRBJ2-1; 9 bases are shared with TRBD2. After removal of 6 bases from V and 4 bases from J, the junction contained 7 bases not matched to a gene. The V gene's germline CDR1 is SEHNR and CDR2 FQNEAQ (reference sequence). The CDR3 sequence is 15 residues long. The CDR3 DNA follows: TGTGCCAGCAGAGCCTGGCGGGAGGGTTACAATGAGCAGTTCTTC. Amino acid sequence: CASRAWREGYNEQFF.

For the CDR3, the DNA is TGCAGCGCCTCAACAGGTGTCGGAAACACCATATATTTT. Its translation is CSASTGVGNTIYF. The chain uses TRBV29-1 and TRBJ1-3; TRBD1 might be the D (5 bases). CDR1 is SQVTM and CDR2 is ANQGSEA in the germline V gene. This CDR3 is built from 13 residues. Trimming shortened V by 7 bases and J by 4 bases, and 14 bases separated the two germline ends.

The genes are TRBV7-2 and TRBJ1-1, with 7 bases matching TRBD1. Germline loops: CDR1 SGHTA, CDR2 FQGNSA. The CDR3 consists of 15 residues. V lost 5 bases, J lost 5 bases, and 11 bases stayed unmatched. The CDR3 coding sequence is TGTGCCAGCAGCGGAAGACAGGGCTCGAGGACTGAAGCTTTCTTT. Encoded protein: CASSGRQGSRTEAFF.

The chain links TRBV2 to TRBJ2-1, with TRBD1 matching over 7 bases. This CDR3 is 15 amino acids long. The V and J ends lost 6 bases and 0 bases, in that order; junction bases with no gene match: 5. Germline V CDR1 and CDR2: SNHLY, FYNNEI. For the CDR3, the DNA is TGTGCCAGCAGAGCCAGGACAGGCTCCTACAATGAGCAGTTCTTC. It encodes CASRARTGSYNEQFF.